The source of this T cell receptor beta chain is a study of lymphopenia after photon versus proton radiotherapy. Profiling relied on immunoSEQ multiplex PCR, and the TCRdb table lists in-frame clones only, not all of them. The sample lists 15,000 to 20,000 clones, 80% to 90% occurring once. The length of the CDR3 is 14 residues. Germline CDR1 SNHLY, CDR2 FYNNEI. The ends lost 8 bases at V and 0 bases at J; junction bases unmatched: 4. The sample in question was peripheral blood, obtained from a patient treated with proton-based radiotherapy. The V and J genes are TRBV2 and TRBJ1-1; TRBD1 matches 9 bases. This sequence was found in a man in his 70s with pancreatic cancer. CDR3 DNA sequence: TGTGCCAGCCGGGACAGGGCTTTGAACACTGAAGCTTTCTTT. Its translation is CASRDRALNTEAFF.